This entry concerns a single TCR beta chain. Per the original methods: Scientists estimated how many nucleated cells there were by amplifying reference gene primers. Data came from immunoSEQ multiplex PCR; TCRdb stores just in-frame clones and leaves some out. The V and J calls and clone size are taken from that table; D and trimming were inferred from the DNA. The table records approximately 490,000 clones, 75% to 90% of them present only once. These data originate in a study of blood T cell repertoires in COVID-19. Study details: The United States, Italy and Spain were the sources of the acute and convalescent COVID-19 samples.

The CDR3 contains 17 residues. Germline V lookup: CDR1 KGHSH, CDR2 LQKENI. Trimming shortened V by 6 bases and J by 5 bases, and 26 bases separated the two germline ends. Clinical history reported by participants formed the basis on which cohorts were assigned. The rearrangement links TRBV18 to TRBJ2-7; D is perhaps TRBD1 (6 bases). The sequencing sample was made of PBMCs or T cells enriched from blood (not recorded which). The receptor was derived from a woman in her sixties who had recovered from COVID-19. The CDR3: CASSAYYAAGEINEQYF. CDR3 sequence (DNA): TGTGCCAGCTCCGCTTACTACGCCGCAGGGGAGATAAACGAGCAGTACTTC.